The 19 T cell receptor beta chains in this list originate from one sample, sequenced in a study of early T cells in non-severe SARS-CoV-2 infection. A single record per CDR3 protein comes from TCRdb applying MiXCR to the 5' RACE reads. This sample has around 53,000 distinct CDR3 sequences, with approximately 8.1% found just once. The material sequenced was whole blood. The receptor source for this set is an adult who was a healthcare worker with PCR-confirmed SARS-CoV-2 infection or an uninfected control (not recorded which).

This clonotype was detected ten times or more. The CDR3 DNA reads TGTGCCAGCATCGGGGACAGGATAAATTCACCCCTCCACTTT. Its protein is CASIGDRINSPLHF. The J gene is TRBJ1-6, the V gene TRBV6-2 or TRBV6-3; 8 bases map to TRBD1. Per germline, CDR1 MNHEY and CDR2 SVGEGT. The CDR3 consists of 14 residues. Losses at the gene ends were 7 bases for V and 7 bases for J; bases not matched to a gene: 6.

The V and J genes are TRBV6-5 and TRBJ2-3; 10 bases are shared with TRBD1. Germline V CDR1 and CDR2: MNHEY, SVGAGI. V shed 7 bases and J 1 base; nucleotides not matched to a gene: 8. This CDR3 contains 16 residues. CDR3 protein: CASKGSGQGGTDTQYF. The DNA for the CDR3 is TGTGCCAGCAAGGGGAGTGGACAGGGGGGCACAGATACGCAGTATTTT.

Only a few counts were recorded for this clonotype. The gene calls are TRBV5-1 and TRBJ2-7; D remains ambiguous. The CDR3 covers 15 residues. The germline gives CDR1 SGHRS, CDR2 YFSETQ. Trimming cost V 2 bases and J 1 base, with 13 bases left between them. This CDR3 reads CASSLEPTRSYEQYF. CDR3 in DNA: TGCGCCAGCAGCTTAGAACCAACGAGGTCCTACGAGCAGTACTTC.

This clonotype has just a few counts. The chain recombines TRBV5-4 with TRBJ2-7; possibly TRBD2 for D (6 bases). V lost 1 base and J 1 base, leaving 12 bases between the germline ends. In germline, CDR1 is SGHNT, CDR2 YYREEE (reference sequence). The length of the CDR3 is 15 residues. CDR3 nucleotide sequence: TGTGCCAGCAGCTTGAATAGCGGAGCTTCCTACGAGCAGTACTTC. It translates to CASSLNSGASYEQYF.

A single count supports this clonotype. Being one base from a much bigger clone, this may be a read error. The genes are TRBV20-1 and TRBJ2-3; possible D gene TRBD1, 7 bases. In germline, CDR1 is DFQATT, CDR2 SNEGSKA (reference sequence). There are 13 residues in the CDR3. Here the CDR3 reads CSATQGGTDKQYF. The DNA of the CDR3 is TGCAGTGCAACCCAAGGGGGGACAGATAAGCAGTATTTT.

This clonotype was counted only a few times. The chain uses TRBV3-1 and TRBJ1-3, with D perhaps TRBD1 (6 bases). Per the germline V gene, CDR1 is LGHDT and CDR2 is YNNKEL (reference sequence). V was trimmed by 5 bases and J by 0 bases, leaving 11 bases between them. The CDR3 spans 15 residues. CDR3 protein: CASSNTGFSGNTIYF. The CDR3 nucleotides are TGTGCCAGCAGCAATACAGGGTTCTCTGGAAACACCATATATTTT.

V and J are TRBV29-1 and TRBJ2-2; no clear D. Germline V lookup: CDR1 SQVTM, CDR2 ANQGSEA. The CDR3 has 13 residues. V was cut by 5 bases and J by 5 bases, with 12 bases left in between. The CDR3 reads CSVSGWQTGELFF. In nucleotides, the CDR3 is TGCAGCGTTTCAGGATGGCAGACCGGGGAGCTGTTTTTT.

The chain recombines TRBV19 with TRBJ1-6; a weak D match, TRBD1 (5 bases). V gave up 9 bases and J gave up 8 bases, with 14 bases separating them. CDR1 and CDR2 (germline): LNHDA, SQIVND (reference sequence). CDR3 size: 13 residues. The CDR3 sequence: CASSGTDDSPLHF. CDR3 DNA sequence: TGTGCCAGCTCCGGGACGGATGATTCACCCCTCCACTTT.

This clonotype was observed at least ten times. The chain is built from TRBV12-3 or TRBV12-4 and TRBJ2-7, with D possibly TRBD1 on 5 matching bases. Trimming took 4 bases from V and 2 from J, leaving 9 bases between them. The CDR3 consists of 13 residues. CDR3 sequence: CASSSQVTYEQYF. Here the CDR3 DNA reads TGTGCCAGCAGTTCACAGGTGACCTACGAGCAGTACTTC.

This clonotype showed up many times. The chain joins TRBV28 to TRBJ2-3; no reliable D call. Germline assignment: CDR1 MDHEN and CDR2 SYDVKM. This CDR3 contains 15 residues. V was shortened by 3 bases and J by 2 bases, with 12 bases between the two germline ends. The CDR3 spells CASSFGRVNTDTQYF. The DNA for the CDR3 is TGTGCCAGCAGTTTTGGAAGGGTCAACACAGATACGCAGTATTTT.

In this sample, this clonotype turned up many times. The chain couples TRBV7-9 to TRBJ1-4, with no clear D. Trimming took off 1 base at V and 5 bases at J, with 8 bases between the two ends. The CDR3 loop spans 14 amino acids. The V gene's germline CDR1 is SEHNR and CDR2 FQNEAQ (reference sequence). CDR3 in DNA: TGTGCCAGCAGCTTAGAATACCTAAATGAAAAACTGTTTTTT. Its protein product is CASSLEYLNEKLFF.

This clonotype was detected ten times or more. V usage is TRBV6-2 or TRBV6-3 and J usage is TRBJ2-3; D unclear. The CDR3 sequence is 11 residues long. CDR1 and CDR2 from the germline V gene are MNHEY and SVGEGT. The V gene lost 6 bases and the J gene lost 6 bases, with 7 bases spanning the gap. CDR3 nucleotide sequence: TGTGCCAGCAGACTTTTCGATACGCAGTATTTT. Translated, it gives CASRLFDTQYF.

The chain uses TRBV5-1 and TRBJ2-2; D unclear. Germline CDR1 and CDR2: SGHRS and YFSETQ. Between the trimmed V and J ends, which lost 1 base and 7 bases, there was a span of 8 bases. This CDR3 is 13 amino acids long. DNA of the CDR3: TGCGCCAGCAGCTTGAATTCGGGCGGGGAGCTGTTTTTT. Protein sequence: CASSLNSGGELFF.

The rearrangement joins TRBV6-1 to TRBJ2-3; 12 bases align to TRBD2. This CDR3 comprises 15 residues. Per germline, CDR1 MNHNS and CDR2 SASEGT. Trimming at V came to 4 bases and at J to 1 base, leaving 0 bases not matched to a gene. The CDR3 region is CASSGLAGGTDTQYF. CDR3 coding DNA: TGTGCCAGCAGTGGACTAGCGGGGGGCACAGATACGCAGTATTTT.

Ten or more counts support this clonotype. The chain uses TRBV6-5 and TRBJ1-3; D is possibly TRBD1 (6 bases). The CDR3 extends over 14 amino acids. Trimming shortened V by 6 bases and J by 4 bases, and 13 bases separated the two germline ends. CDR1 MNHEY and CDR2 SVGAGI come from the germline V gene. The CDR3, as DNA: TGTGCCAGCAGCCCGGACAGCCCAGGAAACACCATATATTTT. Its protein product is CASSPDSPGNTIYF.

This clonotype was counted ten times or more. The chain's CDR3 is CASSTAPQKLFF. The CDR3 coding sequence is TGTGCCAGCAGTACGGCCCCACAAAAACTGTTTTTT. The chain combines TRBV28 with TRBJ1-4; no reliable D call. There are 12 residues in the CDR3. V was cut by 5 bases and J by 9 bases, with 10 bases left in between. Germline assignment: CDR1 MDHEN and CDR2 SYDVKM. The full variable domain, rest sourced from reference TRBV28 and TRBJ1-4, is DVKVTQSSRYLVKRTGEKVFLECVQDMDHENMFWYRQDPGLGLRLIYFSYDVKMKEKGDIPEGYSVSREKKERFSLILESASTNQTSMYLCASSTAPQKLFFGSGTQLSVL.

This clonotype was seen repeatedly, ten times or more. The V call is TRBV11-2, the J call TRBJ1-4; no reliable D call. Deletions cut 0 bases from V and 5 bases from J, with 4 bases between. Germline CDR1 is SGHAT and CDR2 is FQNNGV. This CDR3 is 13 amino acids long. The CDR3 is CASSLERNEKLFF. As DNA, the CDR3 is TGTGCCAGCAGCTTAGAGCGCAATGAAAAACTGTTTTTT.

V is TRBV4-1 and J is TRBJ1-5; 7 bases align to TRBD1. Trimming took 0 bases from V and 3 from J; bases not matched to a gene: 2. The CDR3 totals 15 residues. Per germline, CDR1 MGHRA and CDR2 YSYEKL. CDR3 DNA sequence: TGCGCCAGCAGCCAAGATGACAGGGTCAATCAGCCCCAGCATTTT. This gives the protein CASSQDDRVNQPQHF.

This clonotype was detected many times. One end of the junction does not line up with germline, which may come from a read error. The chain combines TRBV12-3 or TRBV12-4 with TRBJ1-6, with 9 bases identical to TRBD1. The CDR3 loop spans 15 amino acids. The CDR3 sequence: CASRQGAYTNSPLHF. As DNA, the CDR3 is TGTGCCAGCAGACAGGGGGCGTATACCAATTCACCCCTCCATTTT.